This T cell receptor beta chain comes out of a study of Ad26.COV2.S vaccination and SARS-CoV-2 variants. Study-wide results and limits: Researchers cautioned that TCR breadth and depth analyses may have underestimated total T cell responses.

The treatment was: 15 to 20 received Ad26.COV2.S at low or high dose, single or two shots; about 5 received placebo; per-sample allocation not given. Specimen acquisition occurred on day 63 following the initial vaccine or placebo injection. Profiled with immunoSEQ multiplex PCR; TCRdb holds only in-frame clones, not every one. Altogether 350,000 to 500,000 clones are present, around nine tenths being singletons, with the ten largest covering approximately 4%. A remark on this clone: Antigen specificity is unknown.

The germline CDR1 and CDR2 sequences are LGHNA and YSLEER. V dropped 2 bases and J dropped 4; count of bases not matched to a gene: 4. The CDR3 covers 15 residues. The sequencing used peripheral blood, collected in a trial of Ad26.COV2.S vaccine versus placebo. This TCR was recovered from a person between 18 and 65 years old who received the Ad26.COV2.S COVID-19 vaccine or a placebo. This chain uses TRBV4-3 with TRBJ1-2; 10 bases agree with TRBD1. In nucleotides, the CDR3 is TGCGCCAGCAGCCAACGGGACAGGGGTTCCTATGGCTACACCTTC. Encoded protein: CASSQRDRGSYGYTF.